These 4 T cell receptor beta chains share one sample of origin, sequenced in a study of blood T cell repertoires in COVID-19. Clones were read by immunoSEQ multiplex PCR, and TCRdb kept only the in-frame ones, dropping some. The repertoire holds around 60,000 clones, roughly 90% seen once, with under 4.5% in the top ten. The source material was peripheral blood. These receptors came from a human donor in a cohort sampled during active COVID-19.

The V and J genes are TRBV5-4 and TRBJ2-7, with D tentatively TRBD2 (5 bases). The V gene's germline CDR1 is SGHNT and CDR2 YYREEE (reference sequence). V lost 0 bases and J lost 0, with 7 bases in between. The CDR3 length is 14 residues. The CDR3 DNA follows: TGTGCCAGCAGCTTGGCGGGAACCTCCTACGAGCAGTACTTC. Amino acid sequence: CASSLAGTSYEQYF. Variable domain in full (rest from reference TRBV5-4 and TRBJ2-7): ETGVTQSPTHLIKTRGQQVTLRCSSQSGHNTVSWYQQALGQGPQFIFQYYREEENGRGNFPPRFSGLQFPNYSSELNVNALELDDSALYLCASSLAGTSYEQYFGPGTRLTVT.

This chain links TRBV12-3 or TRBV12-4 with TRBJ2-1; D not resolved. The CDR3 loop spans 13 amino acids. With 4 bases removed from V and 5 bases from J, the gap between germline ends came to 9 bases. The CDR3 protein is CASSSPYDNEQFF. CDR3 coding DNA: TGTGCCAGCAGTTCCCCCTACGACAATGAGCAGTTCTTC.

The chain employs TRBV10-3 and TRBJ1-1; D perhaps matches TRBD1 (5 bases). The CDR3 length is 13 residues. Germline assignment: CDR1 ENHRY and CDR2 SYGVKD. Trimming pared 10 bases from V and 1 base from J, leaving 13 bases between. CDR3 sequence reads: CATTGHSNTEAFF. The CDR3 region has the DNA TGTGCCACCACCGGACATTCGAACACTGAAGCTTTCTTT.

The rearrangement links TRBV15 to TRBJ2-7; possible D gene TRBD2, 5 bases. The V end lost 1 base, the J end lost 7 bases, and 11 bases lay between the germline ends. The length of the CDR3 is 13 residues. Germline V lookup: CDR1 LNHNV, CDR2 YYDKDF (reference sequence). Written as DNA, the CDR3 is TGTGCCACCAGCAGAGTGAGGGTTGGTGAGCAGTACTTC. This encodes CATSRVRVGEQYF.